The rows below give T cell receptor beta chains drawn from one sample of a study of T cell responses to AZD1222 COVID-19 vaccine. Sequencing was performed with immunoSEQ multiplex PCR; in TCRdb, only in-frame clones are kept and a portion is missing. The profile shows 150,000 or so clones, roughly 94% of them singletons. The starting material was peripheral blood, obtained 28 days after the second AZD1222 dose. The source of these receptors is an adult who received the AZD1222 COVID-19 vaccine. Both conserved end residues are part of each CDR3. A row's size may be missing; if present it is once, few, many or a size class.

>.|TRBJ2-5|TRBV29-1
CSVGVGAQETQYF
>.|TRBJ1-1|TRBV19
CASIRENTEAFF
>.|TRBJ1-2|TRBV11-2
CASSSTGRYGYTF
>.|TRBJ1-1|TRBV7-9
CASSQNTEAFF
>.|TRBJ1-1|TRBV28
CASSLDRGTEAFF
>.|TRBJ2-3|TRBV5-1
CASSLGQGGKTSTDTQYF
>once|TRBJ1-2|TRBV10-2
CATGTGAYGYTF
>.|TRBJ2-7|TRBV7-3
CASSPTPSGYYEQYF
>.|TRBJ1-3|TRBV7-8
CASSLGPPGHGNTIYF
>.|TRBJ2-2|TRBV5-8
CASSLARRQGSTGELFF
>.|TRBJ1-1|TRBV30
CAWSGQGGVTEAFF
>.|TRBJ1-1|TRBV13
CASSFQLGQIVMNTEAFF
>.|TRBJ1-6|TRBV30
CAWSSGVYNSPLHF
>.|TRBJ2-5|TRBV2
CASNRAQETQYF
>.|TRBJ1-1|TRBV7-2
CASSLSQGAVGTEAFF